This T cell receptor beta chain came from a study of a mutant IDH1 vaccine in newly diagnosed glioma. Study-wide context: Of the patients given treatment, around 62% were male and about 38% were female, and a mean age of roughly 40 years was recorded.

On this clone: Antigen unknown.

The CDR3 covers 18 residues. Germline CDR1 and CDR2: SEHNR and FQNEAQ (reference sequence). The V end was cut by 6 bases, the J end by 8 bases, with 31 bases between. Time point denoted: week 11, during vaccination. With topical imiquimod, each dose of the vaccine consisted of 300 ug of mutant IDH1 20-mer peptide. The study enrolled donors with new WHO grade 3 or 4 IDH1-mutant, ATRX-lost astrocytomas. Method: immunoSEQ multiplex PCR; TCRdb's copy keeps in-frame clones and lacks some. The sample shows some 60,000 clones, over 70% of them seen only once. This chain uses TRBV7-9 with TRBJ1-2, with D perhaps matching TRBD1 (5 bases). The source of this sequence is a man between 50 and 59 years old with glioma. The specimen comprised PBMCs, sampled from a glioma patient whose treatment included an IDH1 peptide vaccine. CDR3 loop: CASSLGPGDSPPRWGYTF. CDR3 DNA: TGTGCCAGCAGTTTGGGACCGGGGGACTCTCCCCCTCGGTGGGGCTACACCTTC. Drawing the rest from reference TRBV7-9 and TRBJ1-2, the complete variable domain is DTGVSQNPRHKITKRGQNVTFRCDPISEHNRLYWYRQTLGQGPEFLTYFQNEAQLEKSRLLSDRFSAERPKGSFSTLEIQRTEQGDSAMYLCASSLGPGDSPPRWGYTFGSGTRLTVV.